This entry concerns a single T cell receptor beta chain. Its specificity is unknown. The sample originates from a study of cytomegalovirus exposure and HLA in healthy donors. Study context: Counted in an early data release were about 80 million unique TCRs from HLA-typed donors. Overall study results and limits: A later analysis linked around 17,000 TCR beta sequences to HLA alleles at 0.05 false discovery rate. Links to common viral pathogens appeared, in a later analysis, for several of the most significant clusters. When a later analysis compared HLA-associated TCR beta chains with equally common others, the HLA-associated chains turned out to be more clonally expanded and to have lower generation probabilities.

This CDR3 has 16 amino acids. Germline V CDR1 and CDR2: SGHAT, FQNNGV. The V gene lost 0 bases and the J gene lost 0 bases, with 6 bases spanning the gap. The PCR used 60 Vbeta and 13 Jbeta primers. Produced via immunoSEQ multiplex PCR; TCRdb's table is partial and in-frame only. In all, the sample yields some 84,000 clones. Sequences were obtained from PBMCs. The V call is TRBV11-2, the J call TRBJ1-6; D is unresolved. The sequence was obtained from a man between 45 and 60 years old in good health and CMV-seronegative. The CDR3 spells CASSLEVSSYNSPLHF. The CDR3 DNA is TGTGCCAGCAGCTTAGAAGTTAGCTCCTATAATTCACCCCTCCACTTT.